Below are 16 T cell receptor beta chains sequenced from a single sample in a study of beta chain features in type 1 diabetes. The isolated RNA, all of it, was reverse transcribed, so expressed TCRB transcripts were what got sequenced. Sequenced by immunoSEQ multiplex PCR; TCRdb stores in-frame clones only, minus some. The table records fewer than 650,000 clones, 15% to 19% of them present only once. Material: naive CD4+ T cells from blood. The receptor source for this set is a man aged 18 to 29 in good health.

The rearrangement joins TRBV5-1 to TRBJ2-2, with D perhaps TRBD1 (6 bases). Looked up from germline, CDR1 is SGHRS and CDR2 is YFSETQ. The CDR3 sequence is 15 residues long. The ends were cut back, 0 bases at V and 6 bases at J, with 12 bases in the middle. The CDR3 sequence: CASSLGQAAAGELFF. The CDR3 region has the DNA TGCGCCAGCAGCTTGGGACAGGCGGCCGCCGGGGAGCTGTTTTTT. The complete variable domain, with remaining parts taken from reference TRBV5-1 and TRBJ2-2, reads KAGVTQTPRYLIKTRGQQVTLSCSPISGHRSVSWYQQTPGQGLQFLFEYFSETQRNKGNFPGRFSGRQFSNSRSEMNVSTLELGDSALYLCASSLGQAAAGELFFGEGSRLTVL.

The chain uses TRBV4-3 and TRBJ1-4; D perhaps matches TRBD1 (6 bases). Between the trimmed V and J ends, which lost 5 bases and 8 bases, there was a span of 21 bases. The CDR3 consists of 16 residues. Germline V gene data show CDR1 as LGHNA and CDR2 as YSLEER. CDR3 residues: CASSSAPGQGVEKLFF. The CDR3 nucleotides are TGCGCCAGCAGCTCCGCCCCGGGACAAGGCGTGGAAAAACTGTTTTTT.

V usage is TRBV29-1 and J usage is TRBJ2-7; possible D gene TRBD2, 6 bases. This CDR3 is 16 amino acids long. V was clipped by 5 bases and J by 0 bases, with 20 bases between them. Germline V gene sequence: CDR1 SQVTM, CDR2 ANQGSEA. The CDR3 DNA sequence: TGCAGCGTTTCGCGGGGATGGGCGCGGGCCTCCTACGAGCAGTACTTC. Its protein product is CSVSRGWARASYEQYF.

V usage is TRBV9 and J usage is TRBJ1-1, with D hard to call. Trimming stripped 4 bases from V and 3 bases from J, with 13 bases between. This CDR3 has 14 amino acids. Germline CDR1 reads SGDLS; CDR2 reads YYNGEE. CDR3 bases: TGTGCCAGCAGCCCCCTAGGACGGCACACTGAAGCTTTCTTT. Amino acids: CASSPLGRHTEAFF.

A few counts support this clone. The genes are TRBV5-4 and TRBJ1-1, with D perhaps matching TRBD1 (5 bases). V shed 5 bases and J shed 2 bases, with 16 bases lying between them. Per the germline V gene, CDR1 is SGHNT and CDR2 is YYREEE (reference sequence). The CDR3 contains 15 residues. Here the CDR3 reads CASSRPTAKNTEAFF. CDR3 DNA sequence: TGTGCCAGCAGTCGCCCGACAGCAAAAAACACTGAAGCTTTCTTT.

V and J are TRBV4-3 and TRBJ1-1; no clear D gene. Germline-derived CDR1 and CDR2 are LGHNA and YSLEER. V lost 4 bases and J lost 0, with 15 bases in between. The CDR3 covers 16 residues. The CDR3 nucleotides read TGCGCCAGCAGCCGGGAAGCCCCAGAGATGAACACTGAAGCTTTCTTT. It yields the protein CASSREAPEMNTEAFF.

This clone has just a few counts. Here the CDR3 reads CAWSVRSGPTEQFF. CDR3 DNA sequence: TGTGCCTGGAGTGTAAGGTCAGGGCCCACTGAGCAGTTCTTC. This chain connects TRBV30 to TRBJ2-1; tentatively, D is TRBD1 (5 bases). The CDR3 is 14 residues long. The germline V gene has CDR1 GTSNPN and CDR2 SVGIG (reference sequence). The V gene lost 0 bases and the J gene lost 9 bases, with 15 bases spanning the gap.

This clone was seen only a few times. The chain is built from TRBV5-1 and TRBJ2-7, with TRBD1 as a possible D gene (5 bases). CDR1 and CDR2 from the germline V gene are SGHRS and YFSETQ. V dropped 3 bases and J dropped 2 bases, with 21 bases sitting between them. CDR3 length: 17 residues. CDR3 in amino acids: CASSSWAGFGEPYEQYF. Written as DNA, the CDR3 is TGCGCCAGCAGCTCGTGGGCAGGGTTCGGTGAGCCCTACGAGCAGTACTTC.

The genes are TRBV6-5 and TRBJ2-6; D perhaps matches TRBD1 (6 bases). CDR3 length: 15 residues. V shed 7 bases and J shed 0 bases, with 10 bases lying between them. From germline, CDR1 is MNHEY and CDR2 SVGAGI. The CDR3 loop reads CASTRTVSGANVLTF. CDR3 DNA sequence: TGTGCCAGCACCCGGACAGTCTCTGGGGCCAACGTCCTGACTTTC.

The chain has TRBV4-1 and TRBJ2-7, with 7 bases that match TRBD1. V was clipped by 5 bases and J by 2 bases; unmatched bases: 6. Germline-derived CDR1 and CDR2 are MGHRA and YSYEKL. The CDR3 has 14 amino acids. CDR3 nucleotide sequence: TGCGCCAGCAGCTCTCCGGGACAGACCTACGAGCAGTACTTC. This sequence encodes CASSSPGQTYEQYF.

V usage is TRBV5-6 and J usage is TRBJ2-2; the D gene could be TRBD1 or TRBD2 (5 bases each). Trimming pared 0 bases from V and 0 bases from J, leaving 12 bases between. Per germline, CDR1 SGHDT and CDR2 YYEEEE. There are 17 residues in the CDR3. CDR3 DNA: TGTGCCAGCAGCTTGGCCGTCAGGGAGACGAACACCGGGGAGCTGTTTTTT. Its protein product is CASSLAVRETNTGELFF.

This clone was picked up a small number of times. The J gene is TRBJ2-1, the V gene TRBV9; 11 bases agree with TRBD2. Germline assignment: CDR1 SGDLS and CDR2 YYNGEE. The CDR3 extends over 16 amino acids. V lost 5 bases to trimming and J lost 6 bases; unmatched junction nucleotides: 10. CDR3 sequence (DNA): TGTGCCAGCAGTAAAACCTCTAGCGGGGGGCTCAATGAGCAGTTCTTC. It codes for CASSKTSSGGLNEQFF.

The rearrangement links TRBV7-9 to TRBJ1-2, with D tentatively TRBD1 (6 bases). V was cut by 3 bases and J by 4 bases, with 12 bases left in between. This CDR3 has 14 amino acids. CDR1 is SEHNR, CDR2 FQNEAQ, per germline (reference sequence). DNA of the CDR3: TGTGCCAGCAGCTTCAGGGGAGGTAGCTATGGCTACACCTTC. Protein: CASSFRGGSYGYTF.

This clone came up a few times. The DNA for the CDR3 is TGTGCCAGCAGCTTAAGTCCAGGAGCGGGATTGGGGGCCAACGTCCTGACTTTC. Encoded protein: CASSLSPGAGLGANVLTF. This sequence joins TRBV7-3 and TRBJ2-6; 7 nucleotides line up with TRBD2. Germline-derived CDR1 and CDR2 are SGHTA and FQGTGA. V was pared by 1 base and J by 4 bases, with 10 bases of the junction left unmatched. This CDR3 is 18 amino acids long.

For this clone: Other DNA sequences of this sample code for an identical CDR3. CDR3 protein: CASSYRGSSYEQYF. Written as DNA, the CDR3 is TGTGCCAGCAGTTACCGGGGCAGCTCCTACGAGCAGTACTTC. The chain links TRBV6-5 to TRBJ2-7; D may be TRBD1 or TRBD2 (5 bases each). V lost 2 bases and J lost 0, with 8 bases in between. The CDR3 contains 14 residues. Germline V lookup: CDR1 MNHEY, CDR2 SVGAGI.

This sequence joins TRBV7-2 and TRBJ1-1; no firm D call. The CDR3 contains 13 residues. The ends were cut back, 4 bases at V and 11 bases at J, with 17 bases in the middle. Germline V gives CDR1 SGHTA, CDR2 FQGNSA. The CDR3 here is CASSSHWSKGAFF. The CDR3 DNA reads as TGTGCCAGCAGCTCTCACTGGTCCAAAGGGGCTTTCTTT.